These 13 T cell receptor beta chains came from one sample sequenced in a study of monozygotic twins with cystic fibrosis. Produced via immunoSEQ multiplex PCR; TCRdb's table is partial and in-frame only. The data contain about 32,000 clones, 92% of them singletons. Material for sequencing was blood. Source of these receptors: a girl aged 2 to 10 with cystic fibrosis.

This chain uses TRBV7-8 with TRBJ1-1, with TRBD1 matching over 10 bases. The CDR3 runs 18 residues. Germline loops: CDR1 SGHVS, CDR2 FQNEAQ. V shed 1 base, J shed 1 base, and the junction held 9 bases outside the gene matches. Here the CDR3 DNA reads TGTGCCAGCAGCTTAGTGTTCAGACAGGGGGCCTCGAACACTGAAGCTTTCTTT. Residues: CASSLVFRQGASNTEAFF.

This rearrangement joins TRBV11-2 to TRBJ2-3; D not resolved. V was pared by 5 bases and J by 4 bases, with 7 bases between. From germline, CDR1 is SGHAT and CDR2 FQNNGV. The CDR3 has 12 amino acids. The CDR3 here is CASSRSADTQYF. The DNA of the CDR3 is TGTGCCAGCAGCCGTAGTGCAGATACGCAGTATTTT.

In DNA form, the CDR3 reads TGTGCCAGCAGTGATTCCCAGGTACAGACGGTAGTGGATGAGCAGTTCTTC. The encoded protein is CASSDSQVQTVVDEQFF. The chain links TRBV2 to TRBJ2-1; D remains ambiguous. This CDR3 region has 17 residues. V gave up 3 bases and J gave up 8 bases, with 23 bases separating them. The germline CDR1 and CDR2 sequences are SNHLY and FYNNEI.

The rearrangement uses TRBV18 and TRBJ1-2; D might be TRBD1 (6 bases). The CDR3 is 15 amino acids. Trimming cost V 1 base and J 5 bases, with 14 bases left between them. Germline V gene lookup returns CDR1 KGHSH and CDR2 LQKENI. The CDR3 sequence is CASSPRTDLIYGYTF. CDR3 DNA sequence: TGTGCCAGCTCACCACGGACAGACCTGATATATGGCTACACCTTC.

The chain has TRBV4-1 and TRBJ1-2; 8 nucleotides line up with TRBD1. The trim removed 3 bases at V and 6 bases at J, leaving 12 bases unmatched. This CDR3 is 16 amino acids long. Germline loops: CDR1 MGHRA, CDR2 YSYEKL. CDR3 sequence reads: CASSHLGGRGRDGYTF. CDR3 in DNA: TGCGCCAGCAGCCACCTAGGAGGCAGGGGGCGTGATGGCTACACCTTC.

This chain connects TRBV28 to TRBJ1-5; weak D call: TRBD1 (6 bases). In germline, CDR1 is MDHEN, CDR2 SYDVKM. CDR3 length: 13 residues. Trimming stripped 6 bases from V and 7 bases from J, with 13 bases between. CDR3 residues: CASREQGNQPQHF. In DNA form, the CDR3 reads TGTGCCAGCAGAGAACAGGGAAACCAGCCCCAGCATTTT.

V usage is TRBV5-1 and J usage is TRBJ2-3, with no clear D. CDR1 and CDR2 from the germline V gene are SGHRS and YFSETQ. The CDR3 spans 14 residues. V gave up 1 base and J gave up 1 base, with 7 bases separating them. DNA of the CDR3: TGCGCCAGCAGCTTGAGTACGGGCACAGATACGCAGTATTTT. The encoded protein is CASSLSTGTDTQYF.

CDR3 protein: CASTADRGGYEAFF. CDR3 bases: TGTGCCAGTACAGCAGACAGGGGCGGCTATGAAGCTTTCTTT. The chain links TRBV19 to TRBJ1-1; TRBD1 agrees at 8 bases. CDR3 length: 14 residues. Trimming at V came to 7 bases and at J to 7 bases, leaving 11 bases not matched to a gene. Germline CDR1 and CDR2: LNHDA and SQIVND (reference sequence). The entire variable domain, with the rest obtained from reference TRBV19 and TRBJ1-1, is as follows: DGGITQSPKYLFRKEGQNVTLSCEQNLNHDAMYWYRQDPGQGLRLIYYSQIVNDFQKGDIAEGYSVSREKKESFPLTVTSAQKNPTAFYLCASTADRGGYEAFFGQGTRLTVV.

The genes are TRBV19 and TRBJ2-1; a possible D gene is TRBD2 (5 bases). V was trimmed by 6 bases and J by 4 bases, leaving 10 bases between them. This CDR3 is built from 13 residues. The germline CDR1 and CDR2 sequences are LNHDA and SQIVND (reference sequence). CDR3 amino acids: CASSNGDYNEQFF. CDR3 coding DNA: TGTGCCAGTAGCAACGGGGATTACAATGAGCAGTTCTTC.

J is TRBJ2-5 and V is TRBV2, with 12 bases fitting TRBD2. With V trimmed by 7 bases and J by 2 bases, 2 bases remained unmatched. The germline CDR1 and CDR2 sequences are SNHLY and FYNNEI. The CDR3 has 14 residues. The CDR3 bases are TGTGCCAGCACCGGACTAGCGGGGCAAGAGACCCAGTACTTC. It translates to CASTGLAGQETQYF.

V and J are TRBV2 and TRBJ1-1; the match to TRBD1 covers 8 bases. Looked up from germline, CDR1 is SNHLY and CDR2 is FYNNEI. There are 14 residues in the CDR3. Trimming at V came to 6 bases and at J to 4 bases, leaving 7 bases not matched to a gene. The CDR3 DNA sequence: TGTGCCAGCAGGCAGGGGGCGTATAGCACTGAAGCTTTCTTT. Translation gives CASRQGAYSTEAFF.

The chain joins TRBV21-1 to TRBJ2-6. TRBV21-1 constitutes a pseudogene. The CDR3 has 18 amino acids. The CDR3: CASNLRPLNFSGANVLTF. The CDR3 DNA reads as TGTGCCAGCAATCTTAGACCGCTAAACTTCTCTGGGGCCAACGTCCTGACTTTC.

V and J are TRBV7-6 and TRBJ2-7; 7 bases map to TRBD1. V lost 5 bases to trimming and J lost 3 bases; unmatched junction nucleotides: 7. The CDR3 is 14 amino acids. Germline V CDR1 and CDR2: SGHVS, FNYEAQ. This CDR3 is CASSRTGGNYEQYF. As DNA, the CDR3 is TGTGCCAGCAGCCGGACAGGAGGAAACTACGAGCAGTACTTC.